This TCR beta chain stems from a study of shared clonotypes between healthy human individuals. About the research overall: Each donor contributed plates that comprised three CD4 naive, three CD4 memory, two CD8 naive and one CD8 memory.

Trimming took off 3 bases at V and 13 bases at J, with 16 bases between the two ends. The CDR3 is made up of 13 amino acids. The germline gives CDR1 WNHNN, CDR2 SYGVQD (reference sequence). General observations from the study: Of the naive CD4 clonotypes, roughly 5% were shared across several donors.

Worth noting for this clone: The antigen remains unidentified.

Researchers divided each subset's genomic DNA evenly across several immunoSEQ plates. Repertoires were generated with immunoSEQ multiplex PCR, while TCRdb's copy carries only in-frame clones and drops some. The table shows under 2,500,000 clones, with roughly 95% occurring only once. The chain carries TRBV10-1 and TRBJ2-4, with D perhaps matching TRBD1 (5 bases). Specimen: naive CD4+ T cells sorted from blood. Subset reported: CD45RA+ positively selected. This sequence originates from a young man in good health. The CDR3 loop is CASSDGLGDGQYF. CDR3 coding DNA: TGCGCCAGCAGTGACGGCCTAGGGGATGGGCAGTACTTC.